This T cell receptor beta chain was recorded in a study of beta chain features in type 1 diabetes. This clone has a handful of counts. Germline CDR1 SGHRS, CDR2 YFSETQ. CDR3 length equals 14 residues. Trimming cost V 0 bases and J 1 base, with 8 bases left between them. CD45RO/CCR7/CD25/CD127/CD95/CD27 staining was used to isolate CD4+ naive, central memory, regulatory and stem cell-like memory cells by sorting. Isolated RNA was reverse transcribed in full, so expressed TCRB transcripts were sequenced. TCRdb keeps only in-frame clones here, not all; method: immunoSEQ multiplex PCR. This table holds fewer than 200,000 clones, over 7.5% found once.

The receptor's source is a man younger than 35 in good health. The V gene is TRBV5-1, the J gene TRBJ2-7; TRBD1 is a possible D gene (5 bases). Sequences were obtained from central memory CD4+ T cells from blood. This CDR3 reads CASSLDQGSYEQYF. CDR3 sequence (DNA): TGCGCCAGCAGCTTGGATCAGGGTTCCTACGAGCAGTACTTC.